These 30 T cell receptor beta chains originate from one sample sequenced in a study of T cell responses to AZD1222 COVID-19 vaccine. TCRdb keeps only in-frame clones here, not all; method: immunoSEQ multiplex PCR. The sample holds approximately 82,000 clones, 80% to 90% seen once. The sample consisted of peripheral blood, taken on day 0 of AZD1222 vaccination. These receptor sequences come from an adult in good health.

The gene calls are TRBV7-9 and TRBJ1-4; TRBD1 matches at 7 bases. The CDR3 loop spans 15 amino acids. V shed 5 bases, J shed 4 bases, and the junction held 7 bases outside the gene matches. The germline gives CDR1 SEHNR, CDR2 FQNEAQ (reference sequence). The CDR3, as DNA: TGTGCCAGCAGCCTAGGGACAGCATATAATGAAAAACTGTTTTTT. Protein sequence: CASSLGTAYNEKLFF. The variable domain in full, with the rest retrieved from reference TRBV7-9 and TRBJ1-4, is DTGVSQNPRHKITKRGQNVTFRCDPISEHNRLYWYRQTLGQGPEFLTYFQNEAQLEKSRLLSDRFSAERPKGSFSTLEIQRTEQGDSAMYLCASSLGTAYNEKLFFGSGTQLSVL.

This sequence joins TRBV7-9 and TRBJ1-2; 10 positions agree with TRBD1. CDR1 is SEHNR, CDR2 FQNEAQ, per germline (reference sequence). The CDR3 is made up of 14 amino acids. The junction had 4 bases not matched to a gene; V was cut back by 5 bases and J by 4 bases. The CDR3 DNA sequence: TGTGCCAGCAGCCCCGACAGGGGGCCCTATGGCTACACCTTC. Protein product: CASSPDRGPYGYTF.

The rearrangement joins TRBV28 to TRBJ2-3; D remains unclear. Germline V CDR1 and CDR2: MDHEN, SYDVKM. Trimming removed 5 bases at V and 4 bases at J, with 16 bases between. The CDR3 runs 15 residues. The CDR3 is CASSDNYIGADTQYF. CDR3 bases: TGTGCCAGCAGTGACAACTATATCGGCGCAGATACGCAGTATTTT. The complete variable domain, with remaining parts taken from reference TRBV28 and TRBJ2-3, reads DVKVTQSSRYLVKRTGEKVFLECVQDMDHENMFWYRQDPGLGLRLIYFSYDVKMKEKGDIPEGYSVSREKKERFSLILESASTNQTSMYLCASSDNYIGADTQYFGPGTRLTVL.

The gene calls are TRBV11-3 and TRBJ1-1; no clear D gene. Germline V gives CDR1 SGHNT, CDR2 YENEEA. The V and J ends lost 1 base and 3 bases respectively, with 6 bases between them. The CDR3 totals 13 residues. The CDR3 loop is CASSLGGDTEAFF. The DNA of the CDR3 is TGTGCCAGCAGCTTAGGCGGAGACACTGAAGCTTTCTTT. Based on the CDR3 plus reference TRBV11-3 and TRBJ1-1, the full variable domain is EAGVVQSPRYKIIEKKQPVAFWCNPISGHNTLYWYLQNLGQGPELLIRYENEEAVDDSQLPKDRFSAERLKGVDSTLKIQPAELGDSAVYLCASSLGGDTEAFFGQGTRLTVV.

The V call is TRBV11-3, the J call TRBJ2-2; D not certain. Germline V gene sequence: CDR1 SGHNT, CDR2 YENEEA. The CDR3 consists of 11 residues. V was cut by 6 bases and J by 4 bases, with 3 bases left in between. The DNA of the CDR3 is TGTGCCAGCAGATCCACCGGGGAGCTGTTTTTT. Residues: CASRSTGELFF.

The chain links TRBV19 to TRBJ1-6; 9 bases are a match to TRBD1. The CDR3 is made up of 16 amino acids. The ends lost 2 bases at V and 8 bases at J; junction bases unmatched: 7. CDR1 is LNHDA, CDR2 SQIVND, per germline (reference sequence). The chain's CDR3 is CASSILSGQGDSPLHF. In DNA, the CDR3 is TGTGCCAGTAGTATACTTTCGGGACAGGGAGATTCACCCCTCCACTTT.

The V gene is TRBV20-1, the J gene TRBJ2-3; tentative D call: TRBD2 (6 bases). The germline V gene encodes CDR1 DFQATT and CDR2 SNEGSKA (reference sequence). This CDR3 is built from 16 residues. Trimming removed 3 bases from V and 6 bases from J, with 22 bases in between. In DNA form, the CDR3 reads TGCAGTGCTAGTGAATCGAGCGGCGGGGTGGGCGATACGCAGTATTTT. Translation: CSASESSGGVGDTQYF.

The genes are TRBV5-1 and TRBJ2-2; perhaps TRBD1 as D (5 bases). The germline V gene has CDR1 SGHRS and CDR2 YFSETQ. This CDR3 is built from 13 residues. V was clipped by 4 bases and J by 4 bases, with 8 bases between them. CDR3 residues: CASSDQGTGELFF. CDR3 nucleotides: TGCGCCAGCAGCGATCAGGGCACCGGGGAGCTGTTTTTT.

The chain couples TRBV7-8 to TRBJ2-7; 7 nucleotides align to TRBD1. The CDR3 extends over 16 amino acids. Germline CDR1 and CDR2: SGHVS and FQNEAQ. V shed 1 base, J shed 0 bases, and the junction held 6 bases outside the gene matches. The CDR3 nucleotides are TGTGCCAGCAGCTTAGGATCCGGGACAGTCTCCTACGAGCAGTACTTC. It specifies CASSLGSGTVSYEQYF.

This chain joins TRBV20-1 and TRBJ2-7; either TRBD1 or TRBD2 may fit D (5 bases each). V was clipped by 3 bases and J by 4 bases, with 7 bases between them. Germline CDR1 and CDR2: DFQATT and SNEGSKA (reference sequence). The CDR3 runs 11 residues. The CDR3 coding sequence is TGCAGTGCTAGGGGACGGTACGAGCAGTACTTC. This translates into CSARGRYEQYF.

The chain joins TRBV20-1 to TRBJ2-7; D call uncertain. CDR1 is DFQATT, CDR2 SNEGSKA, per germline (reference sequence). The CDR3 totals 12 residues. V lost 3 bases, J lost 3 bases, and 9 bases lay in between. The CDR3 nucleotides read TGCAGTGCTAGTCCAGGTCACTACGAGCAGTACTTC. As protein: CSASPGHYEQYF.

This clone was seen more than once but under ten times. The gene calls are TRBV6-5 and TRBJ1-3; D is unresolved. There are 14 residues in the CDR3. Germline CDR1 reads MNHEY; CDR2 reads SVGAGI. V was pared by 8 bases and J by 1 base, with 12 bases between. Here the CDR3 reads CASGNFSSGNTIYF. CDR3 DNA sequence: TGTGCCAGCGGGAATTTTAGTTCTGGAAACACCATATATTTT.

V gene TRBV2 combines with J gene TRBJ1-2; possibly TRBD1 for D (5 bases). Between the trimmed V and J ends, which lost 4 bases and 2 bases, there was a span of 17 bases. The CDR3 has 16 amino acids. The germline gives CDR1 SNHLY, CDR2 FYNNEI. The CDR3: CASSGRPGPPNYGYTF. The CDR3 nucleotides are TGTGCCAGCAGTGGTAGACCGGGGCCACCCAACTATGGCTACACCTTC.

The chain has TRBV7-9 and TRBJ1-1; D might be TRBD1 (5 bases). The length of the CDR3 is 13 residues. Per germline, CDR1 SEHNR and CDR2 FQNEAQ (reference sequence). Between the trimmed V and J ends, which lost 5 bases and 1 base, there was a span of 8 bases. CDR3 nucleotide sequence: TGTGCCAGCAGCATTCAGGGGAACACTGAAGCTTTCTTT. Its translation is CASSIQGNTEAFF.

The genes are TRBV5-4 and TRBJ2-5, with a weak D call TRBD2 (5 bases). V dropped 2 bases and J dropped 5 bases, with 10 bases sitting between them. This CDR3 spans 13 amino acids. The germline CDR1 and CDR2 sequences are SGHNT and YYREEE (reference sequence). The CDR3 loop is CASSFSGTETQYF. In nucleotides, the CDR3 is TGTGCCAGCAGCTTTTCGGGAACCGAGACCCAGTACTTC.

This chain uses TRBV2 with TRBJ1-5; no reliable D call. The CDR3 is 15 residues long. Germline V CDR1 and CDR2: SNHLY, FYNNEI. The V end lost 7 bases, the J end lost 2 bases, and 15 bases lay between the germline ends. In DNA, the CDR3 is TGTGCCAGCACGGAGAAGACGGTCGGCAATCAGCCCCAGCATTTT. This sequence encodes CASTEKTVGNQPQHF.

CDR3 residues: CASTGTGNEKLFF. The CDR3, as DNA: TGTGCCAGCACCGGGACAGGGAATGAAAAACTGTTTTTT. V is TRBV28 and J is TRBJ1-4; TRBD1 agrees at 9 bases. Trimming cost V 7 bases and J 5 bases; bases outside gene matches: 2. This CDR3 has 13 residues. Germline lookup yields CDR1 MDHEN and CDR2 SYDVKM.

The chain is built from TRBV5-8 and TRBJ2-7; TRBD2 might be the D (6 bases). This CDR3 contains 14 residues. Per the germline V gene, CDR1 is SGHTS and CDR2 is YDEGEE. V was trimmed by 4 bases and J by 9 bases, leaving 20 bases between them. CDR3 in DNA: TGTGCCAGCAGCCCCCCGGGACTCCCTTCGGGGCAGTACTTC. Its protein is CASSPPGLPSGQYF.

The chain is built from TRBV7-9 and TRBJ2-7; 8 nucleotides match TRBD1. Per germline, CDR1 SEHNR and CDR2 FQNEAQ (reference sequence). This CDR3 contains 15 residues. The V and J ends lost 4 bases and 5 bases, in that order; junction bases with no gene match: 10. The CDR3 DNA reads as TGTGCCAGCAGCTCCCCTATGGACAGGGCCAACGAGCAGTACTTC. Protein product: CASSSPMDRANEQYF.

The CDR3 bases are TGTGCCAGCTCCCCGGGGGGCATATCCTACGAGCAGTACTTC. It encodes CASSPGGISYEQYF. The rearrangement joins TRBV7-2 to TRBJ2-7; possibly TRBD2 for D (7 bases). The CDR3 extends over 14 amino acids. V lost 8 bases, J lost 1 base, and 15 bases lay in between. Germline CDR1 and CDR2: SGHTA and FQGNSA.

The chain recombines TRBV11-3 with TRBJ1-4; perhaps TRBD1 as D (5 bases). Germline V CDR1 and CDR2: SGHNT, YENEEA. V was trimmed by 9 bases and J by 8 bases, leaving 16 bases between them. This CDR3 spans 13 amino acids. The CDR3 coding sequence is TGTGCCAGTCCCCCCTCGAAGGGGGAAAAACTGTTTTTT. Protein sequence: CASPPSKGEKLFF.

J is TRBJ1-4 and V is TRBV19; no firm D call. This CDR3 has 13 amino acids. The germline V and J ends were trimmed by 5 bases and 1 base, with 5 bases remaining between them. CDR1 is LNHDA and CDR2 is SQIVND in the germline V gene (reference sequence). CDR3 in DNA: TGTGCCAGTAGTGGTGAAACTAATGAAAAACTGTTTTTT. Protein product: CASSGETNEKLFF.

The chain is built from TRBV7-8 and TRBJ1-1, with D tentatively TRBD1 (5 bases). V was trimmed by 5 bases and J by 1 base, leaving 11 bases between them. Germline CDR1 SGHVS, CDR2 FQNEAQ. This CDR3 is 14 amino acids long. The chain's CDR3 is CASSPGTANTEAFF. The CDR3 DNA sequence: TGTGCCAGCAGCCCCGGGACGGCGAACACTGAAGCTTTCTTT.

V gene TRBV7-9 combines with J gene TRBJ2-2; no reliable D call. With 8 bases removed from V and 7 bases from J, the gap between germline ends came to 8 bases. Germline lookup yields CDR1 SEHNR and CDR2 FQNEAQ (reference sequence). This CDR3 is 11 amino acids long. The CDR3 DNA reads TGTGCCAGCGTCGGCGGCGGGGAGCTGTTTTTT. It codes for CASVGGGELFF.

V gene TRBV7-3 combines with J gene TRBJ2-3; TRBD1 or TRBD2 may be the D gene (5 bases each). The CDR3 runs 14 residues. Germline V lookup: CDR1 SGHTA, CDR2 FQGTGA. With 5 bases removed from V and 6 bases from J, the gap between germline ends came to 15 bases. CDR3 DNA: TGTGCCAGCAGCCCCAACGCAGGGAGTGATACGCAGTATTTT. It is translated as CASSPNAGSDTQYF.

J is TRBJ2-1 and V is TRBV5-1; D is possibly TRBD1 (6 bases). This CDR3 is 16 amino acids long. Looked up from germline, CDR1 is SGHRS and CDR2 is YFSETQ. The V gene lost 0 bases and the J gene lost 0 bases, with 10 bases spanning the gap. In DNA, the CDR3 is TGCGCCAGCAGCTTGGAGACAGGCCACTCCTACAATGAGCAGTTCTTC. Translated, it gives CASSLETGHSYNEQFF. The complete variable domain, with remaining parts taken from reference TRBV5-1 and TRBJ2-1, reads KAGVTQTPRYLIKTRGQQVTLSCSPISGHRSVSWYQQTPGQGLQFLFEYFSETQRNKGNFPGRFSGRQFSNSRSEMNVSTLELGDSALYLCASSLETGHSYNEQFFGPGTRLTVL.

This chain connects TRBV5-1 to TRBJ1-5; 8 nucleotides line up with TRBD1. In germline, CDR1 is SGHRS, CDR2 YFSETQ. This CDR3 has 17 residues. J was trimmed by 2 bases and V by 3 bases; bases with no gene match: 10. CDR3: CASSSRPTGEGNQPQHF. As DNA, the CDR3 is TGCGCCAGCAGCTCCCGCCCGACAGGGGAGGGCAATCAGCCCCAGCATTTT.

This chain connects TRBV18 to TRBJ1-1; D is uncertain. The CDR3 length is 13 residues. Trimming removed 8 bases from V and 0 bases from J, with 10 bases in between. Looked up from germline, CDR1 is KGHSH and CDR2 is LQKENI. The CDR3 here is CASLSILNTEAFF. The CDR3 DNA reads TGTGCCAGCCTATCCATTTTGAACACTGAAGCTTTCTTT.

The J gene is TRBJ1-2, the V gene TRBV6-5; no clear D gene. Germline V CDR1 and CDR2: MNHEY, SVGAGI. V lost 7 bases and J 6 bases, leaving 9 bases between the germline ends. This CDR3 is built from 11 residues. This chain's CDR3 is CASTLRDGYTF. CDR3 DNA: TGTGCCAGCACCCTTCGCGATGGCTACACCTTC.

This clone was seen a handful of times. The chain has TRBV12-3 or TRBV12-4 and TRBJ1-1; no reliable D call. The CDR3 runs 12 residues. Trimming left V 5 bases short and J 4 bases short, with 8 bases between. The CDR3 DNA sequence: TGTGCCAGCAGTGAGCGCGGCACTGAAGCTTTCTTT. Amino acid sequence: CASSERGTEAFF.